This T cell receptor (beta chain) was identified during a study of blood T cell repertoires in COVID-19. Study-level background: Donors in the United States, Italy and Spain gave samples during acute or convalescent COVID-19.

This study enrolled people aged roughly 18 to 89 from roughly 24 US geographic areas. CDR3 length: 18 amino acids. Germline CDR1 MDHEN, CDR2 SYDVKM. V shed 1 base and J shed 1 base, with 17 bases lying between them. Method: immunoSEQ multiplex PCR; TCRdb's copy keeps in-frame clones and lacks some. The data show around 150,000 clones, with around 80% seen just once and over 4% held by the top ten. The sequenced sample consisted of PBMCs or T cells enriched from blood (not recorded which). The sequence was obtained from a man aged 65 to 85 who had been exposed to COVID-19. The V call is TRBV28, the J call TRBJ1-5, with D possibly TRBD1 on 6 matching bases. The CDR3 sequence: CASSLYRVRMLSNQPQHF. The CDR3 region has the DNA TGTGCCAGCAGTTTATACAGGGTTAGGATGTTGAGCAATCAGCCCCAGCATTTT. The full variable domain, completed using reference TRBV28 and TRBJ1-5, is DVKVTQSSRYLVKRTGEKVFLECVQDMDHENMFWYRQDPGLGLRLIYFSYDVKMKEKGDIPEGYSVSREKKERFSLILESASTNQTSMYLCASSLYRVRMLSNQPQHFGDGTRLSIL.